This T cell receptor (beta chain) was sequenced in a study of blood T cells in healthy people across ages. Study findings and constraints: Both naive CD4+ cell counts and diversity were greater in long-lived donors than in aged donors. Age advanced and TCR beta diversity per million T cells fell, roughly linearly.

Concerning this clonotype: Its antigen is undetermined. Compared with germline, one end of the junction differs, possibly owing to a read error.

Sample-barcoded 5' priming and a J-beta primer mix drove a second PCR of about 6 to 12 cycles. Each cDNA molecule, via a template-switch adaptor with 12 random nucleotides, was tagged. TCRdb independently ran MiXCR on the 5' RACE reads; one entry per CDR3 protein. The sample includes under 2 million distinct CDR3 sequences, around 35% of them seen just once. Isolation yielded PBMCs, at least 6 million per sample, in every case. Germline-derived CDR1 and CDR2 are SEHNR and FQNEAQ (reference sequence). CDR3 length equals 16 residues. Sequences were obtained from blood. The source is a woman aged 25 to 39 in good health. The chain has TRBV7-9 and TRBJ2-7; tentatively, D is TRBD2 (5 bases). The CDR3 sequence: CAGSQGPGVSYSEQYF. The DNA for the CDR3 is TGTGCCGGCAGCCAAGGTCCCGGGGTTTCCTACTCCGAGCAGTACTTC.